This TCR beta chain stems from a study of cytomegalovirus exposure and HLA in healthy donors. Overall study findings and caveats: Roughly uniform depth of sequencing across donors was assumed in presence/absence analyses. Information on immune exposure was restricted to one variable (CMV serostatus). Certain indistinguishable V segments, among them TRBV6-2 and TRBV6-3, were excluded. Per a prior analysis, the majority of TCR beta V segments were productive roughly 87% or roughly 30% of the time.

The PCR used 60 Vbeta and 13 Jbeta primers. Libraries were prepared by immunoSEQ multiplex PCR; TCRdb keeps only in-frame clonotypes and omits some of them. This table holds 150,000 to 200,000 clones, 79% found once. About this clone: Antigen unknown.

Germline-derived CDR1 and CDR2 are MNHEY and SMNVEV (reference sequence). Germline trimming cut 6 bases from V and 10 bases from J; bases unmatched to any gene: 9. The CDR3 has 13 residues. Sample: PBMCs. The TCR originated in a woman in her twenties or thirties in good health and CMV-seropositive. This chain connects TRBV27 to TRBJ2-1, with 7 nucleotides matching TRBD1. DNA for the CDR3: TGTGCCAGCAGAGATTTCACAGGGGAAGAGCAGTTCTTC. Its protein is CASRDFTGEEQFF.